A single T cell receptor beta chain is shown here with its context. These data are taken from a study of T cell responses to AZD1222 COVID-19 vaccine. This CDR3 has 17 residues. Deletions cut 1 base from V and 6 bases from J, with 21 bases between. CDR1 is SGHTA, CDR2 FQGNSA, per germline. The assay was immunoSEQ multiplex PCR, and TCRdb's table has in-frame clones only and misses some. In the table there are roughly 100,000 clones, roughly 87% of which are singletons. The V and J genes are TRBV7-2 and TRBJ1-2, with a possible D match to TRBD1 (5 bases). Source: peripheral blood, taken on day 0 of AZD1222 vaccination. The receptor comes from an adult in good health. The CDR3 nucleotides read TGTGCCAGCAGCTTAGAAAGTATCGGGGGGAAGTATAATGGCTACACCTTC. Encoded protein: CASSLESIGGKYNGYTF.